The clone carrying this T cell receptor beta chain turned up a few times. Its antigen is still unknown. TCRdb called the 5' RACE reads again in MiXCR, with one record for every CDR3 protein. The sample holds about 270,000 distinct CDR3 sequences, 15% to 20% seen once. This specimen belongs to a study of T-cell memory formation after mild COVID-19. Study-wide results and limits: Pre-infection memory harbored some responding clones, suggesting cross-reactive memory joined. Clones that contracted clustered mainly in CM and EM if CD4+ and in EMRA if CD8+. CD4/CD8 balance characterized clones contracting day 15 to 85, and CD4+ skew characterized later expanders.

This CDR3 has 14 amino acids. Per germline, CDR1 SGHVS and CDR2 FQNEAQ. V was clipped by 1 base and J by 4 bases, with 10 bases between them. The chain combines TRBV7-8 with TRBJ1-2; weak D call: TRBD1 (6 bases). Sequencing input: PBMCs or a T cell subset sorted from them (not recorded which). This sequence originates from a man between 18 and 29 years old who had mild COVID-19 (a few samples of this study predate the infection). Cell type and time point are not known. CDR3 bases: TGTGCCAGCAGCTTAGGGGGGCTTGGCTATGGCTACACCTTC. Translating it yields CASSLGGLGYGYTF.